Each of the 18 T cell receptor beta chains below was sequenced from the same sample in a study of blood T cell repertoires in COVID-19. TCRdb keeps only in-frame clones here, not all; method: immunoSEQ multiplex PCR. The sample includes approximately 180,000 clones, around nine tenths of them seen just once. The sequenced material came from peripheral blood. The origin of the receptors is an older woman with COVID-19, enrolled during active disease.

The chain employs TRBV5-6 and TRBJ2-1; 9 bases map to TRBD2. The CDR3 is 14 amino acids. Germline-derived CDR1 and CDR2 are SGHDT and YYEEEE. The J segment lost 4 bases and the V segment lost 2 bases, leaving 1 base of the junction unmatched. CDR3 DNA sequence: TGTGCCAGCAGCTTTAGCGGGAGTTACAATGAGCAGTTCTTC. The encoded protein is CASSFSGSYNEQFF.

This sequence joins TRBV18 and TRBJ1-1; TRBD1 is a possible D gene (5 bases). Germline V gene lookup returns CDR1 KGHSH and CDR2 LQKENI. V dropped 1 base and J dropped 0 bases, with 12 bases sitting between them. This CDR3 has 16 amino acids. CDR3 loop: CASSPLLGGLNTEAFF. The CDR3 DNA is TGTGCCAGCTCACCACTTCTGGGGGGTCTGAACACTGAAGCTTTCTTT. The variable domain in full, completed from reference TRBV18 and TRBJ1-1, reads NAGVMQNPRHLVRRRGQEARLRCSPMKGHSHVYWYRQLPEEGLKFMVYLQKENIIDESGMPKERFSAEFPKEGPSILRIQQVVRGDSAAYFCASSPLLGGLNTEAFFGQGTRLTVV.

V usage is TRBV2 and J usage is TRBJ1-5; possibly TRBD1 for D (6 bases). Germline V gene lookup returns CDR1 SNHLY and CDR2 FYNNEI. The CDR3 loop spans 13 amino acids. Trimming removed 4 bases from V and 4 bases from J, with 8 bases in between. The CDR3 spells CASSVTGNQPQHF. CDR3 nucleotides: TGTGCCAGCAGTGTTACAGGGAATCAGCCCCAGCATTTT.

This clone was observed a few times. The chain uses TRBV28 and TRBJ1-2; 8 bases are a match to TRBD1. The CDR3 has 13 residues. Germline V lookup: CDR1 MDHEN, CDR2 SYDVKM. Germline trimming cut 8 bases from V and 5 bases from J; bases unmatched to any gene: 7. The CDR3 nucleotides are TGTGCCAGCGCCCGACAGGGGCGATATGGCTACACCTTC. Its translation is CASARQGRYGYTF.

V and J are TRBV27 and TRBJ2-1; a weak D match, TRBD2 (5 bases). This CDR3 has 15 amino acids. The V gene lost 5 bases and the J gene lost 5 bases, with 16 bases spanning the gap. Germline V CDR1 and CDR2: MNHEY, SMNVEV (reference sequence). CDR3: CASSQKSSGNNEQFF. DNA of the CDR3: TGTGCCAGCAGTCAAAAATCAAGCGGAAACAATGAGCAGTTCTTC.

DNA of the CDR3: TGTGCCAGCAGTCACAGGGGGCGAACCGGGGAGCTGTTTTTT. Translation gives CASSHRGRTGELFF. The chain links TRBV6-5 to TRBJ2-2, with 9 nucleotides matching TRBD1. Germline lookup yields CDR1 MNHEY and CDR2 SVGAGI. The CDR3 extends over 14 amino acids. Trimming took 5 bases from V and 5 from J; bases not matched to a gene: 3.

The chain couples TRBV19 to TRBJ2-3, with TRBD1 matching over 9 bases. Germline assignment: CDR1 LNHDA and CDR2 SQIVND (reference sequence). There are 18 residues in the CDR3. Unmatched junction bases numbered 12, after V lost 1 base and J lost 4 bases. The CDR3 DNA is TGTGCCAGTAGTATAGCGGACGAGGGGACAGGGAAGCCAGATACGCAGTATTTT. Its translation is CASSIADEGTGKPDTQYF.

The chain is built from TRBV30 and TRBJ1-5, with 9 nucleotides matching TRBD1. This CDR3 contains 12 residues. Trimming at V came to 5 bases and at J to 5 bases, leaving 1 base not matched to a gene. Germline V gives CDR1 GTSNPN, CDR2 SVGIG (reference sequence). The CDR3 DNA reads TGTGCCTGGGACAGGGGGGATCAGCCCCAGCATTTT. It codes for CAWDRGDQPQHF.

The chain has TRBV27 and TRBJ2-3; weak D call: TRBD2 (6 bases). Germline V gene sequence: CDR1 MNHEY, CDR2 SMNVEV (reference sequence). V was pared by 0 bases and J by 4 bases, with 11 bases between. This CDR3 spans 15 amino acids. CDR3 region: CASSLSGSFADTQYF. For the CDR3, the DNA is TGTGCCAGCAGTTTATCCGGGAGTTTCGCAGATACGCAGTATTTT.

V gene TRBV18 combines with J gene TRBJ2-1; a weak D match, TRBD1 (5 bases). The germline gives CDR1 KGHSH, CDR2 LQKENI. Trimming stripped 8 bases from V and 5 bases from J, with 13 bases between. The CDR3 sequence is 13 residues long. CDR3 protein: CASQPDRNNEQFF. CDR3 DNA: TGTGCCAGCCAACCCGACAGAAACAATGAGCAGTTCTTC.

V gene TRBV30 combines with J gene TRBJ1-5; D uncertain. The CDR3 loop spans 13 amino acids. V dropped 5 bases and J dropped 2 bases, with 10 bases sitting between them. Germline assignment: CDR1 GTSNPN and CDR2 SVGIG (reference sequence). The CDR3 DNA follows: TGTGCCTGGGGTTCACGGGGCAATCAGCCCCAGCATTTT. Amino acid sequence: CAWGSRGNQPQHF.

The V and J genes are TRBV11-2 and TRBJ2-3; TRBD2 matches at 11 bases. Per germline, CDR1 SGHAT and CDR2 FQNNGV. Trimming took 1 base from V and 5 from J; bases not matched to a gene: 2. This CDR3 is 15 amino acids long. CDR3 in amino acids: CASSLGGLAEDTQYF. The CDR3 bases are TGTGCCAGCAGCTTAGGGGGACTAGCGGAAGATACGCAGTATTTT.

This chain joins TRBV27 and TRBJ2-1; TRBD2 agrees at 7 bases. CDR3 length equals 18 residues. Trimming cost V 3 bases and J 5 bases; bases outside gene matches: 16. Germline V gene lookup returns CDR1 MNHEY and CDR2 SMNVEV (reference sequence). The CDR3 is CASSFLGLVTRKDNEQFF. CDR3 DNA: TGTGCCAGCAGTTTCCTTGGACTAGTAACGCGAAAAGACAATGAGCAGTTCTTC.

The V call is TRBV9, the J call TRBJ2-2; 13 nucleotides agree with TRBD2. The CDR3 is made up of 17 amino acids. CDR1 is SGDLS, CDR2 YYNGEE, per germline. V shed 4 bases, J shed 3 bases, and the junction held 6 bases outside the gene matches. The CDR3 DNA is TGTGCCAGCAGCTACGGGACTAGCGGGATTGACACCGGGGAGCTGTTTTTT. It specifies CASSYGTSGIDTGELFF. Full variable domain (missing parts from reference TRBV9 and TRBJ2-2): DSGVTQTPKHLITATGQRVTLRCSPRSGDLSVYWYQQSLDQGLQFLIQYYNGEERAKGNILERFSAQQFPDLHSELNLSSLELGDSALYFCASSYGTSGIDTGELFFGEGSRLTVL.

The CDR3 DNA reads as TGTGCCAGCGGTCCTAGCGGGAGCCTATTCGGGATGGAGTTCTTC. This sequence encodes CASGPSGSLFGMEFF. The chain links TRBV28 to TRBJ2-1; 10 nucleotides agree with TRBD2. Germline CDR1 reads MDHEN; CDR2 reads SYDVKM. Losses at the gene ends were 8 bases for V and 14 bases for J; bases not matched to a gene: 18. The CDR3 runs 15 residues. The variable domain in full, with the rest retrieved from reference TRBV28 and TRBJ2-1, is DVKVTQSSRYLVKRTGEKVFLECVQDMDHENMFWYRQDPGLGLRLIYFSYDVKMKEKGDIPEGYSVSREKKERFSLILESASTNQTSMYLCASGPSGSLFGMEFFGPGTRLTVL.

This clone was observed once. The V call is TRBV5-1, the J call TRBJ2-2; 7 nucleotides agree with TRBD2. V lost 0 bases, J lost 1 base, and 3 bases stayed unmatched. This CDR3 is built from 16 residues. Germline assignment: CDR1 SGHRS and CDR2 YFSETQ. CDR3 nucleotides: TGCGCCAGCAGCTTGGAGGTAGCGGGGAACACCGGGGAGCTGTTTTTT. Protein sequence: CASSLEVAGNTGELFF.

The rearrangement joins TRBV7-3 to TRBJ2-1; D may be TRBD2 (5 bases). V was trimmed by 3 bases and J by 8 bases, leaving 11 bases between them. The germline V gene encodes CDR1 SGHTA and CDR2 FQGTGA. CDR3 length: 13 amino acids. The CDR3 DNA sequence: TGTGCCAGCAGCTTGATGGTGGGAGATGAGCAGTTCTTC. Its translation is CASSLMVGDEQFF.

The chain employs TRBV27 and TRBJ1-5; D unresolved. V lost 4 bases and J 0 bases, leaving 7 bases between the germline ends. The CDR3 consists of 14 residues. CDR1 and CDR2 from the germline V gene are MNHEY and SMNVEV (reference sequence). This CDR3 is CASSWSHSNQPQHF. As DNA, the CDR3 is TGTGCCAGCAGTTGGAGTCATAGCAATCAGCCCCAGCATTTT.